The 2 T cell receptor beta chains below were found in one sample sequenced in a study of T cell responses to AZD1222 COVID-19 vaccine. Measured with immunoSEQ multiplex PCR; TCRdb has only the in-frame clones, and not every one. The sample records about 170,000 clones, roughly 85% being singletons. The sequencing here drew on peripheral blood, taken 28 days after the second AZD1222 dose. The receptor set was obtained from an adult who received the AZD1222 COVID-19 vaccine.

Here the CDR3 reads CASSQGVAGDSYEQYF. CDR3 nucleotide sequence: TGTGCCAGCAGCCAAGGGGTAGCGGGGGACTCCTACGAGCAGTACTTC. This chain connects TRBV4-2 to TRBJ2-7, with 9 nucleotides matching TRBD2. Per germline, CDR1 LGHNA and CDR2 YNFKEQ. Trimming cost V 1 base and J 0 bases; bases outside gene matches: 4. There are 16 residues in the CDR3.

The chain employs TRBV7-9 and TRBJ2-1, with 11 bases that match TRBD1. V was clipped by 4 bases and J by 12 bases; unmatched bases: 17. The germline V gene encodes CDR1 SEHNR and CDR2 FQNEAQ (reference sequence). The CDR3 runs 17 residues. This CDR3 reads CASSYRTGGAGTMRQFF. The CDR3, as DNA: TGTGCCAGCAGCTATCGGACAGGGGGCGCGGGTACAATGAGGCAGTTCTTC.